This entry is about one T cell receptor beta chain. The source of the sample is a study of T cell changes during pregnancy in multiple sclerosis. Trimming pared 2 bases from V and 7 bases from J, leaving 8 bases between. The V gene's germline CDR1 is LNHDA and CDR2 SQIVND (reference sequence). The length of the CDR3 is 13 residues. Generated by immunoSEQ multiplex PCR, the TCRdb table keeps only in-frame clones and is missing some. The sample has about 80,000 clones; about 92% are singletons. This TCR was recovered from a female donor with multiple sclerosis, enrolled in a pregnancy study. This specimen consisted of peripheral blood, obtained before pregnancy. V is TRBV19 and J is TRBJ2-2, with D possibly matching TRBD1 (5 bases). The CDR3 sequence is CASSIKGYGELFF. The CDR3 DNA reads TGTGCCAGTAGTATAAAGGGGTACGGGGAGCTGTTTTTT.